This TCR beta chain was recorded in a study of T-cell memory formation after mild COVID-19. Across the study: Largely, the TCR clusters proved donor specific. Overall study results and limits: Among contracting clones, CD4+ were mainly CM/EM and CD8+ enriched in EMRA.

From germline, CDR1 is GTSNPN and CDR2 SVGIG (reference sequence). The CDR3 contains 12 residues. V was trimmed by 4 bases and J by 4 bases, leaving 9 bases between them. This clonotype came up a few times. Its target is unknown. TCRdb recomputed calls from the 5' RACE reads with MiXCR, one row per CDR3 protein. Here the sample spans a few hundred thousand distinct CDR3 sequences, over 7% being singletons. The sequence derives from a man between 18 and 29 years old who had mild COVID-19 (a few samples of this study predate the infection). Cell type and time point are not known. The J gene is TRBJ2-3, the V gene TRBV30, with D unresolved. Sequenced input: PBMCs or a T cell subset sorted from them (not recorded which). The CDR3 bases are TGTGCCTGGAATCGAGGCCCAGATACGCAGTATTTT. Amino acid sequence: CAWNRGPDTQYF.